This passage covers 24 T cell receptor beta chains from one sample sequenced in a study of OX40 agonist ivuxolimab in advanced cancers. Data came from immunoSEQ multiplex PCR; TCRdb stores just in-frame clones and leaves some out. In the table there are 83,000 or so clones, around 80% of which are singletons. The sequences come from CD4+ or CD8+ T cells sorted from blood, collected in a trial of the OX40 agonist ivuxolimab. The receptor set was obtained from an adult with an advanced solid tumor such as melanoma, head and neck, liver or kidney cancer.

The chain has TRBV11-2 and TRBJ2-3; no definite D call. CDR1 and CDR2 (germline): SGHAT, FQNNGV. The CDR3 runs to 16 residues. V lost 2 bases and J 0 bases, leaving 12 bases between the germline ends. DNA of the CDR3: TGTGCCAGCAGCTTAAAGATAGACTCTAGCACAGATACGCAGTATTTT. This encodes CASSLKIDSSTDTQYF.

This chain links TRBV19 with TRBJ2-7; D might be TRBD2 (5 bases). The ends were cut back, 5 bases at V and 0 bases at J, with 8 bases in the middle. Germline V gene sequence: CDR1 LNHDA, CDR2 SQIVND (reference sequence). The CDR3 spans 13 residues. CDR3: CASSYDYSYEQYF. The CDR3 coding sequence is TGTGCCAGTAGTTATGACTACTCCTACGAGCAGTACTTC.

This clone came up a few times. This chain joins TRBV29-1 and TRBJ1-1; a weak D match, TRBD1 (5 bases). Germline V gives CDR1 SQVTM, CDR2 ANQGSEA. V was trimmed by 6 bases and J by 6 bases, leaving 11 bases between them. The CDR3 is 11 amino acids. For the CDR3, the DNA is TGCAGCGTGACCCAGGGAGCTGAAGCTTTCTTT. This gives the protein CSVTQGAEAFF.

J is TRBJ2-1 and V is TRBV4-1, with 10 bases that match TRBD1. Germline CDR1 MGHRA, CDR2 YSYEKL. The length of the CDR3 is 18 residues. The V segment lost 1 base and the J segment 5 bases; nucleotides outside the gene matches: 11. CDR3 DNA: TGCGCCAGCAGCCAAGCGACTCGACCGGGACAGGGGAACAATGAGCAGTTCTTC. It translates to CASSQATRPGQGNNEQFF.

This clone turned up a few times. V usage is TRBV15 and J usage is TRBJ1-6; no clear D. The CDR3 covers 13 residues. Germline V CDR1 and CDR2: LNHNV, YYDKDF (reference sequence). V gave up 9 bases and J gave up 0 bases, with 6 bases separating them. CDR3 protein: CATQSSYNSPLHF. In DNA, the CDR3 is TGTGCCACACAGAGCTCCTATAATTCACCCCTCCACTTT.

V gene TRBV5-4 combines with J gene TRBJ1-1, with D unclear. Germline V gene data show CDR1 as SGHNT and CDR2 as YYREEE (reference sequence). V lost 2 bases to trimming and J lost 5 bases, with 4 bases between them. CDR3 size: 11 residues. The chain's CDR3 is CASSFRTEAFF. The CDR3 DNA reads TGTGCCAGCAGCTTTAGAACTGAAGCTTTCTTT.

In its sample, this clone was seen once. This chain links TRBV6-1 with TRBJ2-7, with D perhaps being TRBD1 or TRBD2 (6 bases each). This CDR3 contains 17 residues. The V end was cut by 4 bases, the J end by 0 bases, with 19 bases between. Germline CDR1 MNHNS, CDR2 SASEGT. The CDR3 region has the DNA TGTGCCAGCAGTGGGGGGAGAGGAGGGGGTAGCTCCTACGAGCAGTACTTC. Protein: CASSGGRGGGSSYEQYF.

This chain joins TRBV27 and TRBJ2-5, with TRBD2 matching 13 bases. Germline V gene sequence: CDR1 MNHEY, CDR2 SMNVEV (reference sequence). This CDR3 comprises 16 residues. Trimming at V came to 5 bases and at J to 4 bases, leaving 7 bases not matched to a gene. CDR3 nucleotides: TGTGCCAGCAGTATCCGGACTAGCGGGGGATCAGAGACCCAGTACTTC. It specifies CASSIRTSGGSETQYF.

Here the CDR3 reads CASSQLAGGTYEQYF. As DNA, the CDR3 is TGTGCCAGCAGCCAACTAGCGGGGGGAACCTACGAGCAGTACTTC. The chain uses TRBV5-6 and TRBJ2-7; 12 bases map to TRBD2. Germline CDR1 is SGHDT and CDR2 is YYEEEE. Trimming cost V 4 bases and J 2 bases; bases outside gene matches: 4. The CDR3 contains 15 residues.

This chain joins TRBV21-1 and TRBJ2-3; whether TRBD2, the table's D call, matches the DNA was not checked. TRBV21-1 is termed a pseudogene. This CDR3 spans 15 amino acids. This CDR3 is CASSYEGEFTDTQYF. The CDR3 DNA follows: TGTGCCAGCAGCTATGAAGGAGAGTTCACAGATACGCAGTATTTT.

The CDR3 loop is CASSQADYAGETQYF. CDR3 bases: TGTGCCAGCAGCCAAGCGGACTATGCGGGAGAGACCCAGTACTTC. The rearrangement joins TRBV4-2 to TRBJ2-5, with D possibly being TRBD2 (6 bases). The CDR3 runs 15 residues. Germline V CDR1 and CDR2: LGHNA, YNFKEQ. V gave up 1 base and J gave up 4 bases, with 13 bases separating them.

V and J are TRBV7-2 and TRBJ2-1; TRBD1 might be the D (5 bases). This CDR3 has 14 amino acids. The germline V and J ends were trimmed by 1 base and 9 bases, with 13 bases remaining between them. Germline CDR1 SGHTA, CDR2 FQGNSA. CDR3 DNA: TGTGCCAGCAGCTTAGTTGGGGCGGCGCCTGAGCAGTTCTTC. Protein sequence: CASSLVGAAPEQFF.

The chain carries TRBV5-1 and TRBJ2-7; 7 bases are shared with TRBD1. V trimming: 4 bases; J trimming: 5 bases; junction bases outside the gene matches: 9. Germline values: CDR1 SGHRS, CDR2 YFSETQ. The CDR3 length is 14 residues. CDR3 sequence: CASSPRQGTNEQYF. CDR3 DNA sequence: TGCGCCAGCAGCCCCAGACAGGGTACCAACGAGCAGTACTTC.

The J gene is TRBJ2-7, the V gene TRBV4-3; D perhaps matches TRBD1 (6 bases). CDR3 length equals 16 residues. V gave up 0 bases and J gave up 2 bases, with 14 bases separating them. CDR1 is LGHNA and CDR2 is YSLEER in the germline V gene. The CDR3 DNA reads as TGCGCCAGCAGCCAAGAAAACAGGGCCCCCGCCTACGAGCAGTACTTC. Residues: CASSQENRAPAYEQYF.

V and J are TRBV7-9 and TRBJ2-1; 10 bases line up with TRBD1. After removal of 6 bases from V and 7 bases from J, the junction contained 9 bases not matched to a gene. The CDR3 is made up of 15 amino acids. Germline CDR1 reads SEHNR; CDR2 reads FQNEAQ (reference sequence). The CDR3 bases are TGTGCCAGCAGACCCACCTGGACAGGGGGGAATGAGCAGTTCTTC. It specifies CASRPTWTGGNEQFF.

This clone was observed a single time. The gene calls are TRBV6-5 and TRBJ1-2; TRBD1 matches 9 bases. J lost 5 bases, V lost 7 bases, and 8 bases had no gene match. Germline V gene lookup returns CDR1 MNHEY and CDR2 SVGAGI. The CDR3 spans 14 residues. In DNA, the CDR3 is TGTGCCAGCAAGAACAGGGGGCTCCTGTATGGCTACACCTTC. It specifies CASKNRGLLYGYTF.

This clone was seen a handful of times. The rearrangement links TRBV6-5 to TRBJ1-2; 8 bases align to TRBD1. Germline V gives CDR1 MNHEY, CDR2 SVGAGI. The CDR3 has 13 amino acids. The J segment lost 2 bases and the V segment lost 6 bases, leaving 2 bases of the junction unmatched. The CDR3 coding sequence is TGTGCCAGCAGCCGACAGGGGAACTATGGCTACACCTTC. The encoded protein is CASSRQGNYGYTF.

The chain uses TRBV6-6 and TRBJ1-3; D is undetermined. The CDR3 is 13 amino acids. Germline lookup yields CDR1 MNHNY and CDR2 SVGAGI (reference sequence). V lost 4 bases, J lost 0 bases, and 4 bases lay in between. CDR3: CASSSISGNTIYF. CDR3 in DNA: TGTGCCAGCAGTTCAATCTCTGGAAACACCATATATTTT.

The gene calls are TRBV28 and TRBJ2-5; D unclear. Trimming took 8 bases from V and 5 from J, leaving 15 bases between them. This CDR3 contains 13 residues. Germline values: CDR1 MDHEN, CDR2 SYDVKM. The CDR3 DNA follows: TGTGCCAGCGTTCTCAGGAATAAGGAGACCCAGTACTTC. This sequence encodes CASVLRNKETQYF.

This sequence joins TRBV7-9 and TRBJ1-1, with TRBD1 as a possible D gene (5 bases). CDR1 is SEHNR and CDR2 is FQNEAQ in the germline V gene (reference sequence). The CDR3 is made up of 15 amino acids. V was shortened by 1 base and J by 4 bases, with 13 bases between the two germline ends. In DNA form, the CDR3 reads TGTGCCAGCAGCTTAGTCGGGGGAGAAGGCACTGAAGCTTTCTTT. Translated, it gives CASSLVGGEGTEAFF.

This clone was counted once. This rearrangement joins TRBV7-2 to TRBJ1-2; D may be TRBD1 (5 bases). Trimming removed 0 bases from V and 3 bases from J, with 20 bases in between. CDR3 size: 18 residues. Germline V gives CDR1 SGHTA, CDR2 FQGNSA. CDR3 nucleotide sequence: TGTGCCAGCAGCTTAGCGCTAGCGGGGGAAGGGGCACACTATGGCTACACCTTC. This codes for CASSLALAGEGAHYGYTF.

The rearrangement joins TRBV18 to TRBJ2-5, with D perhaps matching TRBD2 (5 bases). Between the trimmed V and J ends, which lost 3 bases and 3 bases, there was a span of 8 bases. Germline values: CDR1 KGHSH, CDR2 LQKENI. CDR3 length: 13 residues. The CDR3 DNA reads TGTGCCAGCTCACCGGAGGTTGAAGAGACCCAGTACTTC. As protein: CASSPEVEETQYF.

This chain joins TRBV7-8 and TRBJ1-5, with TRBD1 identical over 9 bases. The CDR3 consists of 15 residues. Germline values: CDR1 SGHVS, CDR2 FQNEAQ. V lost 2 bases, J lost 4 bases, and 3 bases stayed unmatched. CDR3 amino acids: CASSLRDRVNQPQHF. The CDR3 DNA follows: TGTGCCAGCAGCTTACGGGACAGGGTTAATCAGCCCCAGCATTTT.

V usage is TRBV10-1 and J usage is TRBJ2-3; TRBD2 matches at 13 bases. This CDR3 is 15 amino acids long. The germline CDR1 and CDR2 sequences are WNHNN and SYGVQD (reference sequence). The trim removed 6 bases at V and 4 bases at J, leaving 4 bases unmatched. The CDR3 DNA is TGCGCCAGCAGAGCGGGACTAGCGGGGCCAGATACGCAGTATTTT. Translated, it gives CASRAGLAGPDTQYF.